This TCR beta chain came from a study of T cell repertoires in cytomegalovirus infection. This clonotype was counted between two and nine times. The antigen is not known. MiXCR, applied by TCRdb to the reads, yields one record per CDR3 protein. The data show approximately 300,000 distinct CDR3 sequences, about 27% seen once. The material sequenced was cultured PBMCs, taken from culture after CMV antigen stimulation. The sequence came from a human donor in good health (CMV status not recorded). Some clones in this sample may be carry-over from other donors' samples.

The CDR3 coding sequence is TGCGCCAGCAGCCAAGGACAGGCCAACGGTTCACCCCTCCACTTT. This encodes CASSQGQANGSPLHF. The chain uses TRBV5-1 and TRBJ1-6, with 7 bases that match TRBD1. Per germline, CDR1 SGHRS and CDR2 YFSETQ. The CDR3 totals 15 residues. J was trimmed by 9 bases and V by 4 bases; bases with no gene match: 10.